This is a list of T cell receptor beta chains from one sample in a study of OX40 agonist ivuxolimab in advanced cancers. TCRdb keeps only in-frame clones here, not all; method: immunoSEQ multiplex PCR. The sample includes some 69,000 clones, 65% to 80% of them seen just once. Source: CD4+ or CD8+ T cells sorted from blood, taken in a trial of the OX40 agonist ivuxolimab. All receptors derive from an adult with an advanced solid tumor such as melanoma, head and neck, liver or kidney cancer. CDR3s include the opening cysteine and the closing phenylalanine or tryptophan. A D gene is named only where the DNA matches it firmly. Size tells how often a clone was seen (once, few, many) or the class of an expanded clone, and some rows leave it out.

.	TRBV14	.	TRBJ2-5	TGTGCCAGCAGCCAAACTGGACAGACCCAAGTGACCCAGTACTTC	CASSQTGQTQVTQYF
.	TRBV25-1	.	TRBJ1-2	TGTGCCAGCAGTGAAGGAGGGAATGGCTACACCTTC	CASSEGGNGYTF
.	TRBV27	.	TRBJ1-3	TGTGCCAGCAGGACCTGGGGGGGAAACACCATATATTTT	CASRTWGGNTIYF
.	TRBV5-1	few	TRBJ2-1	TGCGCCAGCATAGATCAAGGGGGATTGAATGAGCAGTTCTTC	CASIDQGGLNEQFF
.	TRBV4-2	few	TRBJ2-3	TGTGCCAGCAGCCAAGATTGGGGCCTAGCCCCCACAGATACGCAGTATTTT	CASSQDWGLAPTDTQYF
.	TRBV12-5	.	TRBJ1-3	TGTGCTAGTGGTCCGTCCTCTGGAAACACCATATATTTT	CASGPSSGNTIYF
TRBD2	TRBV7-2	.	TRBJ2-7	TGTGCCAGCAGCCTGCGCGGGACTAGCAAAGGCGAGCAGTACTTC	CASSLRGTSKGEQYF
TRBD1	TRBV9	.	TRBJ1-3	TGTGCCAGCAGCGGGGGGACAGCCTCTGGAAACACCATATATTTT	CASSGGTASGNTIYF
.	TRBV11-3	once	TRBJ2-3	TGTGCCAGCAGCTTCGAGGGGAGACAGACAGATACGCAGTATTTT	CASSFEGRQTDTQYF
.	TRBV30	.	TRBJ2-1	TGTGCCTGGAGTGTTCGGTTAGGGGGATACAATGAGCAGTTCTTC	CAWSVRLGGYNEQFF
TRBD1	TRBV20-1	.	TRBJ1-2	TGCAGCCACCAGGACAGGGTATTCACCTTC	CSHQDRVFTF
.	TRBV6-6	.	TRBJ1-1	TGTGCCAGCAGTTCCACCCCCCTGAACACTGAAGCTTTCTTT	CASSSTPLNTEAFF
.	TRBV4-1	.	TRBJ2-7	TGCGCCAGCAGCCAGGGGACTTCTAAAGCAAGGGAGCAGTACTTC	CASSQGTSKAREQYF
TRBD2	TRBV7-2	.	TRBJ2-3	TGTGCCAGCAGCTTAGCTAGCGGGGGACCCCCTACGCAGTATTTT	CASSLASGGPPTQYF
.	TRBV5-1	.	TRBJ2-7	TGCGCCAGCAGCTTGGATTCTAGGGGCTCCGAGCAGTACTTC	CASSLDSRGSEQYF
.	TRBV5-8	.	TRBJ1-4	TGTGCCAGCAGCGCCCAAGGTCTCCCTAATGAAAAACTGTTTTTT	CASSAQGLPNEKLFF
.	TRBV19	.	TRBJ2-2	TGTGCCAGTAATCCAGGGGCGAACACCGGGGAGCTGTTTTTT	CASNPGANTGELFF
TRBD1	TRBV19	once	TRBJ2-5	TGTGCCAGTAGACTTAGGGGGCTAGAGACCCAGTACTTC	CASRLRGLETQYF
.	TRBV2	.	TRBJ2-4	TGTGCCAGCAGTGAAATCGCCCATCGGCAGCCGGTGGTAATCAAGCCGGCCAAAAACATTCAGTACTTC	CASSEIAHRQPVVIKPAKNIQYF
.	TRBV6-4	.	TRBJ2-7	TGTGCCAGCAGTTCGGCCGCCGCCCCGGGTTGGGAGCAGTACTTC	CASSSAAAPGWEQYF
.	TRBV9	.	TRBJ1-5	TGTGCCAGCAGCGCCGGGACACTTGATCAGCCCCAGCATTTT	CASSAGTLDQPQHF
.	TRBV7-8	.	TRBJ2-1	TGTGCCAGCAGCTTACTGCGGGGGCGAGGATTGTGGGGAGTCAATGAGCAGTTCTTC	CASSLLRGRGLWGVNEQFF
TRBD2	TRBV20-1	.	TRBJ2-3	TGCAGTGCTAGGGGAGGGAATACGCAGTATTTT	CSARGGNTQYF
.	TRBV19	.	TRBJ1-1	TGTGCCAGTAGTCCCCGGGGGGGTACTGAAGCTTTCTTT	CASSPRGGTEAFF
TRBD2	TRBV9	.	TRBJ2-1	TGTGCCAGCAGCGTAGCTAGAAGCGGGGGGGCTTTGTTCTTC	CASSVARSGGALFF
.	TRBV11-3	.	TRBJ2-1	TGTGCCAGCAGCTCCCATGGGGACGGGAATGAGCAGTTCTTC	CASSSHGDGNEQFF
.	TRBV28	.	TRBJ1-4	TGTGCCAGCAGGGGGGGGCCATCAACTAATGAAAAACTGTTTTTT	CASRGGPSTNEKLFF
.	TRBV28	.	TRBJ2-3	TGTGCCAGCAGTTTCTCGAGCCGTTCGTTAGATACGCAGTATTTT	CASSFSSRSLDTQYF